This note documents a single T cell receptor beta chain sequence. The V and J ends lost 11 bases and 0 bases respectively, with 17 bases between them. The length of the CDR3 is 15 residues. CDR1 and CDR2 from the germline V gene are LNHDA and SQIVND (reference sequence). Per the study methods: It was from reference gene primer amplification that nucleated cell counts were estimated. Method: immunoSEQ multiplex PCR; TCRdb's copy keeps in-frame clones and lacks some. V, J and clone size are those of that table, while D and trimming were read from the DNA. The top ten hold over 25% of the sample, which has 28,000 or so clones, 85% to 90% seen once. This record comes from a study of blood T cell repertoires in COVID-19. Study-wide background: Donors in the United States, Italy and Spain gave samples during acute or convalescent COVID-19.

Sequenced sample: peripheral blood. V and J are TRBV19 and TRBJ1-5; the D gene is possibly TRBD1 (6 bases). The clonotype was recovered from a human donor in a cohort sampled during active COVID-19. In DNA, the CDR3 is TGTGCCTCCCTGACAGGAGCATATAGCAATCAGCCCCAGCATTTT. Translation: CASLTGAYSNQPQHF.